This TCR beta chain was identified in a study of T cell responses to AZD1222 COVID-19 vaccine. Germline V gives CDR1 SGHNT, CDR2 YYREEE (reference sequence). V was shortened by 0 bases and J by 1 base, with 10 bases between the two germline ends. The CDR3 loop spans 16 amino acids. Only one count was recorded for this clone. This table comes from immunoSEQ multiplex PCR, and its TCRdb copy is limited to in-frame clones, with some not included. The sample includes 150,000 to 200,000 clones, roughly 94% seen only once; the top ten take over 4.5%. This specimen was peripheral blood, taken 28 days after the second AZD1222 dose. The clonotype comes from an adult who received the AZD1222 COVID-19 vaccine. The chain links TRBV5-4 to TRBJ2-2; no definite D call. The CDR3 DNA follows: TGTGCCAGCAGCTTGGATCTAGGTTTGAACACCGGGGAGCTGTTTTTT. This translates into CASSLDLGLNTGELFF.